A single T cell receptor beta chain is shown here with its context. CD4+ cells underwent separation, giving CD45RA+ naive and CD45RA-negative memory subsets. The V gene's germline CDR1 is SGHNT and CDR2 YYREEE (reference sequence). This CDR3 is 17 amino acids long. V lost 4 bases and J lost 9, with 26 bases in between. Profiling relied on immunoSEQ multiplex PCR, and the TCRdb table lists in-frame clones only, not all of them. This sample carries over 1.4 million clones, around 97% of them seen once, and the ten largest clones take roughly 1.2%. These data originate in a study of shared clonotypes between healthy human individuals.

This receptor was taken from a man aged 25-40 years in good health. The specimen was naive CD4+ T cells sorted from blood. As to subset: CD45RA+ positively selected. The genes are TRBV5-4 and TRBJ2-1, with a tentative D call TRBD1 (6 bases). The CDR3 reads CASSTKTTGAGPSEQFF. Here the CDR3 DNA reads TGTGCCAGCAGCACGAAGACGACAGGAGCCGGGCCTAGTGAGCAGTTCTTC. The full variable domain, rest sourced from reference TRBV5-4 and TRBJ2-1, is ETGVTQSPTHLIKTRGQQVTLRCSSQSGHNTVSWYQQALGQGPQFIFQYYREEENGRGNFPPRFSGLQFPNYSSELNVNALELDDSALYLCASSTKTTGAGPSEQFFGPGTRLTVL.